This record looks at one T cell receptor (beta chain) sequence and its context. This CDR3 region has 17 residues. These data originate in a study of tumor-infiltrating lymphocytes in oesophageal squamous cell carcinoma. Using its own MiXCR run on the PCR reads, TCRdb lists one record per CDR3 protein. The table has just under 20,000 distinct CDR3 sequences, approximately 39% seen once. The genes are TRBV21-1 and TRBJ1-2; TRBD1 is the table's D call and was not checked against the DNA. TRBV21-1 is noted as a pseudogene. The TCR originated in a male donor with esophageal squamous cell carcinoma. Material for sequencing was esophageal tumor tissue. DNA of the CDR3: TGTGCCAGCAGCACAAATACAGGACAGGGGCCTAACTATGGCTACACCTTC. It translates to CASSTNTGQGPNYGYTF.